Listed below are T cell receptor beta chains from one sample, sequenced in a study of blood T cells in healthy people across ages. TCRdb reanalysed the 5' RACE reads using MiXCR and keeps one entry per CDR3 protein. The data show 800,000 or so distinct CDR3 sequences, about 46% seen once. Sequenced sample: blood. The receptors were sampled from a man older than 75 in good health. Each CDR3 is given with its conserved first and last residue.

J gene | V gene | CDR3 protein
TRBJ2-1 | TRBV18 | CASSPPSGASHEQFF
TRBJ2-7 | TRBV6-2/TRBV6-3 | CASITGTEPYEQYF
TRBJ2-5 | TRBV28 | CASSFPHQETQYF
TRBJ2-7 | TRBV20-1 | CSAKATLSSYEQNF
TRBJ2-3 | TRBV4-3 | CASSQDYTGSDTQYF
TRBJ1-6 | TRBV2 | CASSEFSQGYNSPLHF
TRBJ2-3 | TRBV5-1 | CASREGRAGADTQYF
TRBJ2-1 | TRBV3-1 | CASSPTTGHEQFF
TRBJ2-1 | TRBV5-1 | CASSRGASNEQFF
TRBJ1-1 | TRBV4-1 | CASSQDRAGVNTEAFF
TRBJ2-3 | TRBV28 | CASSLPGDRADTQYF
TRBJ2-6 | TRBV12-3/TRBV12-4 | CASSQGTVSGANVLTF
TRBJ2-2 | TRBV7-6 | CASSSLGQGPGELFF
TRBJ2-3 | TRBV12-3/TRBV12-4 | CASERGTGTTDTQYF
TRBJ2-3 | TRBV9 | CASTRWGQGIDTQYF
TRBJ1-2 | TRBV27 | CASSLSPATNYGYTF
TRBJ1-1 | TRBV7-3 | CASSSMTGEDAFF
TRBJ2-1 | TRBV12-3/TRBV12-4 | CASSLRADEQFF
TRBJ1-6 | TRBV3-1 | CASSQVVGSPLHF
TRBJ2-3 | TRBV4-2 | CASSQEPDTDTQYF
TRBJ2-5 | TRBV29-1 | CSVRSYQETQYF
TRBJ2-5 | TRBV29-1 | CSVDSERTSGLNEQYF
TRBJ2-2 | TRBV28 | CASRIKRTANTGELFF
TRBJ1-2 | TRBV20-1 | CSAGSGGLAYGYTF
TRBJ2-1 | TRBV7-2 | CASSYPAGEYNEQFF
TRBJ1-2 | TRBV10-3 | CAISEVQGLDYGYTF
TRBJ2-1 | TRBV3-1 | CASSPQVQGIGDEQFF
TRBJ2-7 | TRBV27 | CASEEGSSSYEQYF
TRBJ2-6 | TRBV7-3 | CASSTPPGFSSGANVLTF
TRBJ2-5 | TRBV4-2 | CVSSPGGTQYF
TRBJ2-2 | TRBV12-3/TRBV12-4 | CASSIPAGRTGELFF
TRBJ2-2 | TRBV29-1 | CSVEENTGELFF
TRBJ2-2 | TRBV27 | CASSPDRGQGELFF
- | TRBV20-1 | CSASAPTTYEQYF
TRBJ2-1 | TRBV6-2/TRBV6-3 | CASRSGTGVHNEQFF
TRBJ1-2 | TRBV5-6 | CASRRQGRDYGYTF
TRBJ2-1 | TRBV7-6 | CASSPRGGQGASYEQFF
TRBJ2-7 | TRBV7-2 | CASSAKTSGRASLYEQYF
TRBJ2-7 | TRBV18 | CASSPETVSYEQYF
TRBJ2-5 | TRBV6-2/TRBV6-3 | CASSSPRTPLLETQYF
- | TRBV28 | CASSPTVRYEQYF
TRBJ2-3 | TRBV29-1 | CSHGPLSTDTQYF
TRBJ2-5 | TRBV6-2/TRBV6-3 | CASRRPGQQETQYF
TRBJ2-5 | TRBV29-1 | CSVVLRGMVETQYF
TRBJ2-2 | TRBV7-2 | CASSLSPSGTTGELFF
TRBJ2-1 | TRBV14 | CASSRRLAGDREQFF
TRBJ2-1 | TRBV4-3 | CASSRDRTDNEQFF
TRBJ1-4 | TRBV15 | CATSRDHGRANEKLFF
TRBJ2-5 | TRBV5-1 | CASSLTSGQETQYF
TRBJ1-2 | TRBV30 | CAWSVSSSGVLGGYTF
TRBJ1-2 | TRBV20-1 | CSARVRRSYGYTF
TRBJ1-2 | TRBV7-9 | CASRPGTAYGYTF